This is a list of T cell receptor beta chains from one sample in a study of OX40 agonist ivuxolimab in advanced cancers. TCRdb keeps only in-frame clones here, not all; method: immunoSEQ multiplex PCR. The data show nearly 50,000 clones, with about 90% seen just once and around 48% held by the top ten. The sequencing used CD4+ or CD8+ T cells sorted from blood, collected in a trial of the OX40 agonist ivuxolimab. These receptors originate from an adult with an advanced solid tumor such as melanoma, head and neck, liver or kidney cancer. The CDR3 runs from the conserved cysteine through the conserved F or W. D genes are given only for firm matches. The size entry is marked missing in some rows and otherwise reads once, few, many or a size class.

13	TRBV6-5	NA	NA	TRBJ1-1	CASSPMQGSEAFF	TGTGCCAGCAGCCCTATGCAGGGTAGTGAAGCTTTCTTT
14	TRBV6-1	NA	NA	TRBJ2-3	CASKWTESADTQYF	TGTGCCAGCAAATGGACAGAATCCGCAGATACGCAGTATTTT
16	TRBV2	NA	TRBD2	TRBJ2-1	CATGTSGGKPGNEQFF	TGTGCCACTGGGACTAGCGGGGGAAAGCCCGGGAATGAGCAGTTCTTC
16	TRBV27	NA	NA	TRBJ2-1	CASSLVSPSSYNEQFF	TGTGCCAGCAGTTTAGTGAGCCCGAGCTCCTACAATGAGCAGTTCTTC
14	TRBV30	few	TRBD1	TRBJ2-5	CAWYVPGGFETQYF	TGTGCCTGGTACGTGCCAGGGGGCTTCGAGACCCAGTACTTC
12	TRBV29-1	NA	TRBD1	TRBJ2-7	CSVRTGSYEQYF	TGCAGCGTTAGGACAGGGTCCTACGAGCAGTACTTC
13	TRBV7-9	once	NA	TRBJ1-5	CASSLARNQPQHF	TGTGCCAGCAGCTTAGCCAGAAATCAGCCCCAGCATTTT
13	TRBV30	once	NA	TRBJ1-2	CAWTRMSTNGYTF	TGTGCCTGGACTCGAATGAGTACCAATGGCTACACCTTC
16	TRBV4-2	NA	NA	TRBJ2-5	CASSQGLVRAEETQYF	TGTGCCAGCAGCCAGGGCTTAGTGAGGGCGGAAGAGACCCAGTACTTC
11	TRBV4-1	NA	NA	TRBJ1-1	CASRENTEAFF	TGCGCCAGCAGGGAGAACACTGAAGCTTTCTTT
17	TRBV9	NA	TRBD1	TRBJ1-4	CASSVDRTGGAVEKLFF	TGTGCCAGCAGCGTAGACAGGACAGGGGGCGCGGTTGAAAAACTGTTTTTT
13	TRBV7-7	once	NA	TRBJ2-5	CASSLTYQETQYF	TGTGCCAGCAGCTTAACATATCAAGAGACCCAGTACTTC
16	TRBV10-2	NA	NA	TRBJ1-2	CASSEGGGPGNYGYTF	TGCGCCAGCAGTGAGGGAGGGGGACCTGGGAACTATGGCTACACCTTC
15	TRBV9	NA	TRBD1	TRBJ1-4	CASSEDRVPNEKLFF	TGTGCCAGCAGCGAGGACAGGGTGCCTAATGAAAAACTGTTTTTT
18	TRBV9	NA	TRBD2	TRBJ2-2	CASSVRPSGGPGAGELFF	TGTGCCAGCAGCGTCCGTCCATCGGGGGGGCCAGGGGCCGGGGAGCTGTTTTTT
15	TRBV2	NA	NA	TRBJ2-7	CASREGHFSSYEQYF	TGTGCCAGCAGAGAGGGACATTTCTCTTCCTACGAGCAGTACTTC
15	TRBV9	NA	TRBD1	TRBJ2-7	CASSEAGTGAHEQYF	TGTGCCAGCAGCGAGGCCGGGACAGGGGCCCACGAGCAGTACTTC
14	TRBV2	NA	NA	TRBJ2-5	CASVPRGKRETQYF	TGTGCCAGCGTCCCGAGGGGGAAACGAGAGACCCAGTACTTC
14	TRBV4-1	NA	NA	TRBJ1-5	CASSIKQFNQPQHF	TGCGCCAGCAGCATCAAGCAGTTTAATCAGCCCCAGCATTTT
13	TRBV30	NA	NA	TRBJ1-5	CAWQGYSNQPQHF	TGTGCCTGGCAGGGGTATAGCAATCAGCCCCAGCATTTT
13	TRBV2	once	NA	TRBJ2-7	CASSEGRNYEQYF	TGTGCCAGCAGTGAGGGAAGAAACTACGAGCAGTACTTC
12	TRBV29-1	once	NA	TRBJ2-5	CSASTSHEAQYF	TGCAGCGCCTCGACCAGTCATGAGGCCCAGTACTTC
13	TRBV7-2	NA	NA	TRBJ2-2	CASSLVPRRELFF	TGTGCCAGCAGCTTAGTTCCCAGACGGGAGCTGTTTTTT
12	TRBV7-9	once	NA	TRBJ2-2	CASSKGAGELFF	TGTGCCAGCAGCAAGGGAGCCGGGGAGCTGTTTTTT
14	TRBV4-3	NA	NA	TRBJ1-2	CASSQVVPTYGYTF	TGCGCCAGCAGCCAAGTTGTCCCCACCTATGGCTACACCTTC
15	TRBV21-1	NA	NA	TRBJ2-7	CASSRGTGPFYEQYF	TGTGCCAGCAGCAGAGGGACAGGGCCTTTCTACGAGCAGTACTTC
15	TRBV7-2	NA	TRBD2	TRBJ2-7	CASSQLAGVGYEQYF	TGTGCCAGCAGCCAACTAGCGGGGGTGGGCTACGAGCAGTACTTC
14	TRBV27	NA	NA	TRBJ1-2	CASMTQGGGYGYTF	TGTGCCAGCATGACCCAGGGAGGCGGCTATGGCTACACCTTC
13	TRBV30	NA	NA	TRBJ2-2	CAGDQVNTGELFF	TGTGCCGGGGACCAAGTTAACACCGGGGAGCTGTTTTTT
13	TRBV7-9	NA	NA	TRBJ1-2	CAGSATLNYGYTF	TGTGCCGGTTCGGCAACCCTTAACTATGGCTACACCTTC
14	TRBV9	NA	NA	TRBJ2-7	CASSAGTEAYEQYF	TGTGCCAGCAGCGCCGGGACCGAGGCCTACGAGCAGTACTTC
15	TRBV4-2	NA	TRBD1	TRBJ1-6	CASSQRQGDNSPLHF	TGTGCCAGCAGCCAGAGACAGGGGGATAATTCACCCCTCCACTTT
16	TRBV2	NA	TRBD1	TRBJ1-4	CASSVHRGQSNEKLFF	TGTGCCAGCAGCGTTCACAGGGGCCAATCTAATGAAAAACTGTTTTTT
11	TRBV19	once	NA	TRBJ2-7	CASSMGPFQYF	TGTGCCAGTAGTATGGGACCATTCCAGTACTTC
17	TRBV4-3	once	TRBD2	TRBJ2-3	CASSPPDGGGCTDTQYF	TGCGCCAGCAGCCCCCCGGACGGCGGGGGTTGCACAGATACGCAGTATTTT
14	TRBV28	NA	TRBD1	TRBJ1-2	CASILTGTGSGYTF	TGTGCCAGCATATTAACCGGGACAGGTAGCGGCTACACCTTC
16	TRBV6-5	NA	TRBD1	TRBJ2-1	CASSFYPGQGGNEQFF	TGTGCCAGCAGTTTCTACCCGGGACAGGGTGGCAATGAGCAGTTCTTC
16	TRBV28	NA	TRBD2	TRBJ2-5	CASSLILAGNQETQYF	TGTGCCAGCAGTTTAATCCTAGCGGGGAATCAAGAGACCCAGTACTTC
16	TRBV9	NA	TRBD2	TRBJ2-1	CASSVVSGGAYNEQFF	TGTGCCAGCAGCGTAGTCAGCGGGGGGGCCTACAATGAGCAGTTCTTC
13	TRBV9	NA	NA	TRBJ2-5	CASSATGAETQYF	TGTGCCAGCAGCGCGACAGGCGCGGAGACCCAGTACTTC
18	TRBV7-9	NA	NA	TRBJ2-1	CASSFSLTVQLSHNEQFF	TGTGCCAGCAGCTTCTCTCTGACAGTACAACTTTCCCACAATGAGCAGTTCTTC
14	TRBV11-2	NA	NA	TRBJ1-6	CASSPSRINSPLHF	TGTGCCAGCAGCCCATCTCGGATCAATTCACCCCTCCACTTT
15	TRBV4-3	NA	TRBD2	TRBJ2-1	CASSQGSGGIDEQFF	TGCGCCAGCAGCCAAGGGAGCGGGGGGATCGATGAGCAGTTCTTC
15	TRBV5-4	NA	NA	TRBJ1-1	CASSLEGVLATEAFF	TGTGCCAGCAGCTTGGAAGGGGTTTTGGCCACTGAAGCTTTCTTT
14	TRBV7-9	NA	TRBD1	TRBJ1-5	CASSSSTGVQPQHF	TGTGCCAGCAGCTCCTCAACAGGGGTTCAGCCCCAGCATTTT
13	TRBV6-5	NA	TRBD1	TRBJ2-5	CASTLGTVGTQYF	TGTGCCAGCACCCTTGGGACAGTTGGGACCCAGTACTTC